This T cell receptor beta chain comes out of a study of PD-L1 blockade in urothelial cancer. At the level of the study: The patients first took atezolizumab around 2014, receiving 1,200 mg intravenously every 3 weeks. Treatment start was followed by blood analysis at 3 weeks (second dose) and again at 6 weeks. As for prior chemotherapy regimens, patients had received 0 to 3.

The CDR3 has 16 amino acids. CDR1 and CDR2 (germline): MNHEY, SMNVEV (reference sequence). J gave up 4 bases and V 4 bases, and 12 bases lay outside the gene matches. The investigators introduced synthetic TCR analog templates into each PCR as spikes. Data came from immunoSEQ multiplex PCR; TCRdb stores just in-frame clones and leaves some out. This table holds tens of thousands of clones, about nine tenths found once. The sequence came from a woman aged 70-85 years with urothelial cancer. The input for sequencing was PBMCs, taken around atezolizumab (anti-PD-L1) treatment. The chain joins TRBV27 to TRBJ1-1; TRBD1 agrees at 7 bases. CDR3 nucleotide sequence: TGTGCCAGCAGTTCACACCCGGCCAGGGGGACCACTGAAGCTTTCTTT. This gives the protein CASSSHPARGTTEAFF.